The clone carrying this TCR beta chain was counted only a few times. Its cognate antigen is unknown. The data derive from a study of response to subunit inactivated influenza vaccine. TCRdb fed the RT-PCR reads into MiXCR, producing one record per CDR3 protein. This sample has hundreds of thousands of distinct CDR3 sequences; approximately 14% occur once, and the top ten carry roughly 12%. Overall study findings and caveats: There was a suggestion from the authors that each seasonal influenza vaccination recruits few new T cells.

The clonotype was recovered from a man aged 50 to 60 who received an inactivated influenza vaccine. Material: PBMCs from blood, obtained 11 to 12 days after vaccination.

The CDR3 protein is CASSARVRETQYF. The CDR3 nucleotides are TGTGCCAGCAGCGCCCGGGTCCGAGAGACCCAGTACTTC. This chain links TRBV27 with TRBJ2-5; D is uncertain. V was clipped by 6 bases and J by 4 bases, with 12 bases between them. The CDR3 has 13 amino acids. Germline CDR1 is MNHEY and CDR2 is SMNVEV (reference sequence).